Presented here are 30 T cell receptor beta chains from one specimen sequenced in a study of OX40 agonist ivuxolimab in advanced cancers. Method: immunoSEQ multiplex PCR; TCRdb's copy keeps in-frame clones and lacks some. The sample holds about 69,000 clones; 60% to 85% are singletons and the top ten take 2% to 2.5%. Specimen: CD4+ or CD8+ T cells sorted from blood, collected in a trial of the OX40 agonist ivuxolimab. Source of these receptors: an adult with an advanced solid tumor such as melanoma, head and neck, liver or kidney cancer.

The gene calls are TRBV9 and TRBJ2-1; D unresolved. In germline, CDR1 is SGDLS, CDR2 YYNGEE. Trimming cost V 5 bases and J 9 bases, with 21 bases left between them. This CDR3 comprises 15 residues. CDR3 loop: CASSGETRSGGEQFF. The CDR3 region has the DNA TGTGCCAGCAGTGGAGAGACCAGGTCGGGTGGTGAGCAGTTCTTC.

The chain carries TRBV6-1 and TRBJ1-6; no clear D gene. This CDR3 has 16 amino acids. Trimming shortened V by 4 bases and J by 3 bases, and 13 bases separated the two germline ends. The germline CDR1 and CDR2 sequences are MNHNS and SASEGT. The CDR3 region is CASSADPGDYNSPLHF. In DNA, the CDR3 is TGTGCCAGCAGTGCAGACCCTGGGGACTATAATTCACCCCTCCACTTT.

This clone was picked up a small number of times. The CDR3 nucleotides are TGTGCCAGCAGAATTGGGACGGCGAACACCGGGGAGCTGTTTTTT. Translation gives CASRIGTANTGELFF. The V and J genes are TRBV6-5 and TRBJ2-2; tentatively, D is TRBD1 or TRBD2 (5 bases each). Germline loops: CDR1 MNHEY, CDR2 SVGAGI. This CDR3 is 15 amino acids long. Trimming stripped 6 bases from V and 0 bases from J, with 11 bases between.

The chain has TRBV6-1 and TRBJ1-2; weak D call: TRBD1 (6 bases). Trimming stripped 5 bases from V and 8 bases from J, with 15 bases between. The CDR3 consists of 13 residues. The germline V gene encodes CDR1 MNHNS and CDR2 SASEGT. The CDR3 DNA follows: TGTGCCAGCAGTCAAATCACAGGGTACGGCTACACCTTC. Translation gives CASSQITGYGYTF.

This clone has only one observation. This chain links TRBV30 with TRBJ1-1; D is perhaps TRBD1 (6 bases). The CDR3 totals 13 residues. Germline values: CDR1 GTSNPN, CDR2 SVGIG (reference sequence). The CDR3 DNA sequence: TGTGCTTCAACCCACGGGGGGGCAACTGAAGCTTTCTTT. Amino acids: CASTHGGATEAFF.

V gene TRBV27 combines with J gene TRBJ1-5, with 8 bases that match TRBD1. The V segment lost 5 bases and the J segment 0 bases; nucleotides outside the gene matches: 6. The CDR3 extends over 16 amino acids. Looked up from germline, CDR1 is MNHEY and CDR2 is SMNVEV (reference sequence). The CDR3 is CASSPGTGHSNQPQHF. The DNA of the CDR3 is TGTGCCAGCAGTCCGGGGACAGGACATAGCAATCAGCCCCAGCATTTT.

This clone was observed a few times. Other DNA sequences of this sample code for an identical CDR3. The chain couples TRBV20-1 to TRBJ1-1, with no clear D. The CDR3 consists of 11 residues. Looked up from germline, CDR1 is DFQATT and CDR2 is SNEGSKA (reference sequence). V shed 6 bases and J shed 0 bases, with 5 bases lying between them. CDR3 sequence: CSAEMNTEAFF. The CDR3 nucleotides read TGCAGTGCAGAGATGAACACTGAAGCTTTCTTT.

This chain links TRBV6-1 with TRBJ1-2, with 7 bases aligning to TRBD1. This CDR3 region has 12 residues. Looked up from germline, CDR1 is MNHNS and CDR2 is SASEGT. With V trimmed by 4 bases and J by 4 bases, 0 bases remained unmatched. The CDR3 sequence: CASSGQGYGYTF. The CDR3 DNA sequence: TGTGCCAGCAGTGGACAGGGCTATGGCTACACCTTC.

The genes are TRBV25-1 and TRBJ2-1; TRBD1 agrees at 9 bases. V gave up 6 bases and J gave up 1 base; unmatched junction bases: 4. Germline V gene data show CDR1 as MGHDK and CDR2 as SYGVNS. The CDR3 is 15 amino acids. CDR3 sequence reads: CASRTGTGSYNEQFF. In DNA, the CDR3 is TGTGCCAGCAGAACAGGGACAGGGTCCTACAATGAGCAGTTCTTC.

The V and J genes are TRBV18 and TRBJ2-3; D remains unclear. CDR3 length equals 13 residues. The ends were cut back, 6 bases at V and 4 bases at J, with 11 bases in the middle. CDR1 KGHSH and CDR2 LQKENI come from the germline V gene. CDR3 sequence reads: CASSPKFADTQYF. For the CDR3, the DNA is TGTGCCAGCTCTCCCAAGTTTGCAGATACGCAGTATTTT.

The DNA for the CDR3 is TGCGCCAGCAGCTTGGCGGCAGGGTCGTCCAGAGGTGAGCAGTTCTTC. It specifies CASSLAAGSSRGEQFF. The gene calls are TRBV5-1 and TRBJ2-1, with D perhaps TRBD1 (5 bases). The germline V and J ends were trimmed by 0 bases and 9 bases, with 19 bases remaining between them. CDR1 and CDR2 from the germline V gene are SGHRS and YFSETQ. The CDR3 spans 16 residues. The full variable domain, its missing parts supplied by reference TRBV5-1 and TRBJ2-1, is KAGVTQTPRYLIKTRGQQVTLSCSPISGHRSVSWYQQTPGQGLQFLFEYFSETQRNKGNFPGRFSGRQFSNSRSEMNVSTLELGDSALYLCASSLAAGSSRGEQFFGPGTRLTVL.

A few counts support this clone. The CDR3 region is CASSSQGPTEAFF. The CDR3 bases are TGTGCCAGCAGTTCTCAGGGACCCACTGAAGCTTTCTTT. V and J are TRBV27 and TRBJ1-1; possibly TRBD1 for D (5 bases). V was pared by 4 bases and J by 4 bases, with 10 bases between. This CDR3 comprises 13 residues. CDR1 MNHEY and CDR2 SMNVEV come from the germline V gene (reference sequence).

The rearrangement links TRBV5-1 to TRBJ2-1; 10 bases line up with TRBD2. V trimming: 3 bases; J trimming: 4 bases; junction bases outside the gene matches: 7. This CDR3 region has 16 residues. Germline values: CDR1 SGHRS, CDR2 YFSETQ. CDR3 residues: CASSSQLAGHYNEQFF. The CDR3 DNA reads as TGCGCCAGCAGCTCACAACTAGCGGGACATTACAATGAGCAGTTCTTC.

This clone occurred once. This chain links TRBV29-1 with TRBJ1-5; weak D call: TRBD1 (5 bases). The CDR3 is 14 amino acids. Deletions cut 5 bases from V and 3 bases from J, with 14 bases between. From germline, CDR1 is SQVTM and CDR2 ANQGSEA. DNA of the CDR3: TGCAGCGTTTCGGACGGGGCAAACAATCAGCCCCAGCATTTT. It translates to CSVSDGANNQPQHF.

The chain carries TRBV10-2 and TRBJ2-3, with 11 bases identical to TRBD2. V was pared by 5 bases and J by 2 bases, with 6 bases of the junction left unmatched. In germline, CDR1 is WSHSY, CDR2 SAAADI. The CDR3 extends over 16 amino acids. The chain's CDR3 is CASSSGTSGLTDTQYF. CDR3 sequence (DNA): TGCGCCAGCAGTTCCGGGACTAGCGGCCTCACAGATACGCAGTATTTT.

The chain is built from TRBV19 and TRBJ1-2, with TRBD1 identical over 8 bases. V shed 5 bases and J 8 bases; nucleotides not matched to a gene: 10. The germline V gene encodes CDR1 LNHDA and CDR2 SQIVND (reference sequence). This CDR3 is built from 14 residues. The CDR3 DNA reads TGTGCCAGTAGTGTGCAGGACAGGGTAAAAGGCTACACCTTC. Translated: CASSVQDRVKGYTF.

The genes are TRBV5-1 and TRBJ2-2, with TRBD2 matching 7 bases. The germline CDR1 and CDR2 sequences are SGHRS and YFSETQ. V was clipped by 0 bases and J by 8 bases; unmatched bases: 4. This CDR3 is built from 14 residues. This CDR3 reads CASSLDPSGGELFF. The CDR3 DNA reads TGCGCCAGCAGCTTGGATCCTAGCGGTGGGGAGCTGTTTTTT.

The chain recombines TRBV19 with TRBJ2-1; 10 nucleotides agree with TRBD2. The length of the CDR3 is 16 residues. Trimming at V came to 7 bases and at J to 3 bases, leaving 9 bases not matched to a gene. Looked up from germline, CDR1 is LNHDA and CDR2 is SQIVND (reference sequence). The CDR3 spells CASISPLAGDYNEQFF. The CDR3 region has the DNA TGTGCCAGTATCTCCCCCCTAGCGGGAGACTACAATGAGCAGTTCTTC.

The chain joins TRBV19 to TRBJ1-5; 9 positions agree with TRBD1. The V segment lost 3 bases and the J segment 0 bases; nucleotides outside the gene matches: 12. The germline V gene encodes CDR1 LNHDA and CDR2 SQIVND (reference sequence). The CDR3 sequence is 19 residues long. The CDR3 DNA is TGTGCCAGTAGTATGAGGCCCTTGACAGGGGGGTATAGCAATCAGCCCCAGCATTTT. The encoded protein is CASSMRPLTGGYSNQPQHF.

The chain carries TRBV6-4 and TRBJ2-3, with 9 bases identical to TRBD1. CDR1 and CDR2 (germline): MRHNA, SNTAGT. Germline trimming cut 6 bases from V and 2 bases from J; bases unmatched to any gene: 9. The CDR3 consists of 16 residues. The CDR3 is CASSQGGQGTTDTQYF. In DNA form, the CDR3 reads TGTGCCAGCAGCCAGGGGGGACAGGGCACCACAGATACGCAGTATTTT.

This sequence joins TRBV19 and TRBJ2-3; D might be TRBD1 (6 bases). The CDR3 contains 15 residues. Per the germline V gene, CDR1 is LNHDA and CDR2 is SQIVND (reference sequence). V was trimmed by 4 bases and J by 4 bases, leaving 15 bases between them. CDR3 amino acids: CASSTGKQGADTQYF. The CDR3 DNA is TGTGCCAGTAGTACCGGTAAACAGGGTGCAGATACGCAGTATTTT.

J is TRBJ1-1 and V is TRBV19, with 9 bases lining up with TRBD1. Germline assignment: CDR1 LNHDA and CDR2 SQIVND (reference sequence). The junction had 14 bases not matched to a gene; V was cut back by 6 bases and J by 3 bases. The CDR3 covers 17 residues. The DNA for the CDR3 is TGTGCCAGTAGAACAATACAGGGGGCAAAAGGGTACACTGAAGCTTTCTTT. It translates to CASRTIQGAKGYTEAFF.

A remark on this clone: Distinct nucleotide sequences in the sample also encode this CDR3. The V and J genes are TRBV2 and TRBJ2-2, with D perhaps matching TRBD1 (6 bases). This CDR3 has 14 amino acids. The V and J ends lost 3 bases and 8 bases respectively, with 13 bases between them. Germline values: CDR1 SNHLY, CDR2 FYNNEI. The CDR3: CASSDVRGTGELFF. In nucleotides, the CDR3 is TGTGCCAGCAGTGATGTCAGGGGCACTGGGGAGCTGTTTTTT.

This chain joins TRBV18 and TRBJ2-7, with 10 bases that match TRBD2. Germline V gene data show CDR1 as KGHSH and CDR2 as LQKENI. Unmatched junction bases numbered 6, after V lost 0 bases and J lost 7 bases. The CDR3 spans 15 residues. CDR3: CASSPPVLAGAEQYF. The CDR3 nucleotides read TGTGCCAGCTCACCACCGGTCCTAGCGGGGGCGGAGCAGTACTTC.

The rearrangement links TRBV27 to TRBJ1-1; D is perhaps TRBD1 (5 bases). This CDR3 contains 16 residues. V was pared by 2 bases and J by 5 bases, with 18 bases between. The germline V gene encodes CDR1 MNHEY and CDR2 SMNVEV (reference sequence). DNA of the CDR3: TGTGCCAGCAGTTTAAGTGGGACGGTGGAGGGGACTGAAGCTTTCTTT. This translates into CASSLSGTVEGTEAFF.

The CDR3 nucleotides read TGTGCCAGCCAGGGGACTATCCAAGAGACCCAGTACTTC. It encodes CASQGTIQETQYF. The rearrangement links TRBV5-6 to TRBJ2-5; a possible D gene is TRBD2 (7 bases). CDR1 is SGHDT and CDR2 is YYEEEE in the germline V gene. The germline V and J ends were trimmed by 7 bases and 1 base, with 11 bases remaining between them. This CDR3 region has 13 residues. Filled out from reference TRBV5-6 and TRBJ2-5, the complete variable domain reads DAGVTQSPTHLIKTRGQQVTLRCSPKSGHDTVSWYQQALGQGPQFIFQYYEEEERQRGNFPDRFSGHQFPNYSSELNVNALLLGDSALYLCASQGTIQETQYFGPGTRLLVL.

The chain combines TRBV10-3 with TRBJ1-2; 7 nucleotides agree with TRBD1. This CDR3 spans 13 amino acids. The trim removed 4 bases at V and 4 bases at J, leaving 3 bases unmatched. CDR1 and CDR2 (germline): ENHRY, SYGVKD. CDR3 DNA: TGTGCCATCAGTGCCGGGACAGCCTATGGCTACACCTTC. This codes for CAISAGTAYGYTF.

The V gene is TRBV5-1, the J gene TRBJ1-1, with 9 bases matching TRBD1. V was clipped by 3 bases and J by 3 bases; unmatched bases: 6. Germline CDR1 SGHRS, CDR2 YFSETQ. The CDR3 has 15 residues. The CDR3 here is CASSSPTGGDTEAFF. DNA of the CDR3: TGCGCCAGCAGCTCCCCGACAGGGGGGGACACTGAAGCTTTCTTT. The whole variable domain, remainder taken from reference TRBV5-1 and TRBJ1-1, is KAGVTQTPRYLIKTRGQQVTLSCSPISGHRSVSWYQQTPGQGLQFLFEYFSETQRNKGNFPGRFSGRQFSNSRSEMNVSTLELGDSALYLCASSSPTGGDTEAFFGQGTRLTVV.

The chain couples TRBV28 to TRBJ1-1; D is possibly TRBD1 (6 bases). Germline values: CDR1 MDHEN, CDR2 SYDVKM. V lost 7 bases and J 6 bases, leaving 15 bases between the germline ends. The CDR3 loop spans 13 amino acids. DNA of the CDR3: TGTGCCAGCATCGACACAGGGATCGCTGAAGCTTTCTTT. It translates to CASIDTGIAEAFF.

V and J are TRBV5-4 and TRBJ2-5, with D maybe TRBD1 (5 bases). The DNA end is more similar to TRBJ2-7, so the J call may be wrong. This CDR3 is 12 amino acids long. Germline-derived CDR1 and CDR2 are SGHNT and YYREEE (reference sequence). The CDR3 here is CASSLYRYEQYF. CDR3 in DNA: TGTGCCAGCAGCTTGTACAGGTACGAGCAGTACTTC.